This TCR beta chain was sequenced for a study of T cells in Graves' hyperthyroidism and ophthalmopathy. Study results and caveats: A model using 13 V-J features told ophthalmopathy apart from stable hyperthyroidism. Blood also contained most expanded thyroid clonotypes above 0.001.

At least ten counts were recorded for this clonotype. What it binds is not known. Template material for amplifying TCR beta CDR3 regions consisted of RNA transcripts. With the HTBI primer set, the TCR CDR3 went through a first round of RT-PCR. TCRdb called the multiplex PCR reads again in MiXCR, with one record for every CDR3 protein. This table has some 510,000 distinct CDR3 sequences, just over 45% appearing once. Patients aged 18 to 65 had newly diagnosed hyperthyroidism lasting under 2 months. Trimming removed 6 bases at V and 4 bases at J, with 16 bases between. This CDR3 has 15 residues. Germline V gene sequence: CDR1 SEHNR, CDR2 FQNEAQ (reference sequence).

The specimen sequenced was peripheral blood or thyroid tissue (not recorded which). This clonotype originated in a woman aged 18-30 years with Graves' hyperthyroidism. The chain joins TRBV7-9 to TRBJ1-3; tentatively, D is TRBD1 (6 bases). This CDR3 reads CASRAGTTLGNTIYF. CDR3 nucleotide sequence: TGTGCCAGCAGAGCCGGGACAACACTCGGAAACACCATATATTTT.